One and the same sample provided the 21 T cell receptor beta chains below, sequenced in a study of T cell clones after liver transplantation. Profiling relied on immunoSEQ multiplex PCR, and the TCRdb table lists in-frame clones only, not all of them. The sample gives tens of thousands of clones, 70% to 80% of which show up once; roughly 15% is in the top ten. This sample comprised CD4+ T cells from blood, obtained before liver transplant. These TCRs come from a human donor who received a liver transplant.

The J gene is TRBJ2-5, the V gene TRBV6-5, with D possibly matching TRBD1 (6 bases). Per the germline V gene, CDR1 is MNHEY and CDR2 is SVGAGI. Trimming removed 5 bases at V and 4 bases at J, with 11 bases between. The CDR3 has 13 residues. CDR3 protein: CASSTNRAETQYF. The DNA for the CDR3 is TGTGCCAGCAGTACCAACAGGGCAGAGACCCAGTACTTC.

The chain couples TRBV25-1 to TRBJ2-1, with 9 bases identical to TRBD1. The V gene's germline CDR1 is MGHDK and CDR2 SYGVNS. The length of the CDR3 is 15 residues. V trimming: 3 bases; J trimming: 8 bases; junction bases outside the gene matches: 8. The CDR3 protein is CASSDTGGWGDEQFF. CDR3 nucleotide sequence: TGTGCCAGCAGTGATACAGGGGGCTGGGGGGATGAGCAGTTCTTC.

This clone was observed a few times. V is TRBV30 and J is TRBJ1-2, with D possibly matching TRBD1 (5 bases). Germline CDR1 GTSNPN, CDR2 SVGIG (reference sequence). The CDR3 sequence is 14 residues long. V lost 1 base and J 8 bases, leaving 17 bases between the germline ends. The CDR3, as DNA: TGTGCCTGGAGTGGCGGGAGAGGGGTAAGGGGCTACACCTTC. Its protein is CAWSGGRGVRGYTF.

This clone occurred once. The rearrangement links TRBV9 to TRBJ1-1; a possible D gene is TRBD1 (6 bases). The germline V and J ends were trimmed by 0 bases and 1 base, with 10 bases remaining between them. The CDR3 runs to 15 residues. CDR1 SGDLS and CDR2 YYNGEE come from the germline V gene. Written as DNA, the CDR3 is TGTGCCAGCAGCGTAGAGGGGGTGAAGAACACTGAAGCTTTCTTT. Translation: CASSVEGVKNTEAFF.

The chain is built from TRBV19 and TRBJ1-2; TRBD1 matches 10 bases. Trimming cost V 3 bases and J 8 bases; bases outside gene matches: 12. This CDR3 is 16 amino acids long. Germline V gene lookup returns CDR1 LNHDA and CDR2 SQIVND (reference sequence). CDR3 bases: TGTGCCAGTAGTATTCTGAAACGGGACAGGGGTGGCGGCTACACCTTC. Encoded protein: CASSILKRDRGGGYTF.

The rearrangement joins TRBV9 to TRBJ1-2; 9 nucleotides match TRBD1. This CDR3 spans 14 amino acids. V lost 5 bases and J lost 6; bases outside the gene matches: 8. Per the germline V gene, CDR1 is SGDLS and CDR2 is YYNGEE. CDR3 sequence reads: CASSFDRGNDGYTF. CDR3 nucleotide sequence: TGTGCCAGCAGTTTCGACAGGGGGAACGATGGCTACACCTTC.

The chain joins TRBV7-2 to TRBJ2-7; 12 bases align to TRBD1. Germline V gene data show CDR1 as SGHTA and CDR2 as FQGNSA. This CDR3 is built from 14 residues. Unmatched junction bases numbered 6, after V lost 7 bases and J lost 5 bases. This chain's CDR3 is CASNSGTGGNEQYF. CDR3 nucleotide sequence: TGTGCCAGCAACTCGGGGACAGGGGGCAACGAGCAGTACTTC.

V usage is TRBV7-9 and J usage is TRBJ2-7; 12 bases map to TRBD1. This CDR3 is built from 14 residues. Unmatched junction bases numbered 8, after V lost 5 bases and J lost 9 bases. Germline V gene data show CDR1 as SEHNR and CDR2 as FQNEAQ (reference sequence). This CDR3 reads CASSPSGQGARQYF. The CDR3 DNA reads TGTGCCAGCAGCCCCTCGGGACAGGGGGCGAGGCAGTACTTC.

The chain uses TRBV11-2 and TRBJ2-1; 8 bases map to TRBD1. CDR3 size: 15 residues. The germline V gene encodes CDR1 SGHAT and CDR2 FQNNGV. V shed 5 bases and J 0 bases; nucleotides not matched to a gene: 3. This CDR3 reads CASSVDRASYNEQFF. CDR3 nucleotide sequence: TGTGCCAGCAGCGTGGACAGGGCCTCCTACAATGAGCAGTTCTTC.

V usage is TRBV2 and J usage is TRBJ1-2; D uncertain. CDR3 length: 16 amino acids. With 5 bases removed from V and 0 bases from J, the gap between germline ends came to 16 bases. Germline assignment: CDR1 SNHLY and CDR2 FYNNEI. CDR3 in amino acids: CASSPQWAEANYGYTF. In DNA form, the CDR3 reads TGTGCCAGCAGTCCACAGTGGGCCGAAGCTAACTATGGCTACACCTTC.

V is TRBV30 and J is TRBJ1-1; 11 positions match TRBD1. CDR3 length: 15 residues. Germline V gene data show CDR1 as GTSNPN and CDR2 as SVGIG (reference sequence). V lost 3 bases to trimming and J lost 0 bases; unmatched junction nucleotides: 3. CDR3 nucleotides: TGTGCCTGGAGGGGACAGGGGGACATGAACACTGAAGCTTTCTTT. Its protein is CAWRGQGDMNTEAFF.

The chain is built from TRBV5-1 and TRBJ1-4; D is possibly TRBD1 (6 bases). The CDR3 has 15 amino acids. V lost 5 bases, J lost 0 bases, and 11 bases lay in between. CDR1 and CDR2 from the germline V gene are SGHRS and YFSETQ. CDR3 coding DNA: TGCGCCAGCAGAGATAGGACAGCAACTAATGAAAAACTGTTTTTT. It specifies CASRDRTATNEKLFF.

As DNA, the CDR3 is TGTGCCAGCAGCCTTCCGGGACTAGCGGGGTCTGGGGCCAACGTCCTGACTTTC. Translating it yields CASSLPGLAGSGANVLTF. V usage is TRBV28 and J usage is TRBJ2-6, with 13 bases fitting TRBD2. This CDR3 region has 18 residues. The V and J ends lost 6 bases and 1 base, in that order; junction bases with no gene match: 6. The germline V gene encodes CDR1 MDHEN and CDR2 SYDVKM.

The chain carries TRBV2 and TRBJ1-5; D might be TRBD1 (6 bases). Germline V CDR1 and CDR2: SNHLY, FYNNEI. The CDR3 totals 14 residues. Trimming stripped 1 base from V and 6 bases from J, with 10 bases between. CDR3: CASSEGNRAQPQHF. For the CDR3, the DNA is TGTGCCAGCAGTGAAGGCAACAGGGCTCAGCCCCAGCATTTT.

This clone was seen repeatedly, ten times or more. This specimen includes other DNA sequences encoding the same CDR3. V gene TRBV9 combines with J gene TRBJ2-1; TRBD2 matches 9 bases. The V segment lost 3 bases and the J segment 6 bases; nucleotides outside the gene matches: 7. CDR3 size: 15 residues. Germline assignment: CDR1 SGDLS and CDR2 YYNGEE. The CDR3 DNA reads as TGTGCCAGCAGCGCGCGGGGGGGGGCGACCAATGAGCAGTTCTTC. Encoded protein: CASSARGGATNEQFF.

This rearrangement joins TRBV2 to TRBJ2-7; D is possibly TRBD2 (7 bases). CDR3 size: 13 residues. The V end lost 7 bases, the J end lost 3 bases, and 13 bases lay between the germline ends. Germline CDR1 is SNHLY and CDR2 is FYNNEI. DNA for the CDR3: TGTGCCAGCAAGGGGGGGGTTGACTACGAGCAGTACTTC. Translated: CASKGGVDYEQYF. Full variable domain (rest looked up from reference TRBV2 and TRBJ2-7): EPEVTQTPSHQVTQMGQEVILRCVPISNHLYFYWYRQILGQKVEFLVSFYNNEISEKSEIFDDQFSVERPDGSNFTLKIRSTKLEDSAMYFCASKGGVDYEQYFGPGTRLTVT.

V is TRBV28 and J is TRBJ1-1; 8 bases are a match to TRBD1. V lost 3 bases, J lost 7 bases, and 7 bases stayed unmatched. Germline V gene data show CDR1 as MDHEN and CDR2 as SYDVKM. This CDR3 region has 14 residues. The CDR3 sequence: CASSLKDRAGEAFF. For the CDR3, the DNA is TGTGCCAGCAGTTTGAAGGACAGGGCGGGTGAAGCTTTCTTT.

CDR3 protein: CASGRGGGTYGDTQYF. The CDR3 DNA reads TGTGCCAGCGGCAGGGGCGGGGGAACGTACGGGGATACGCAGTATTTT. The chain is built from TRBV7-9 and TRBJ2-3, with D possibly TRBD2 on 7 matching bases. This CDR3 has 16 amino acids. V lost 8 bases, J lost 6 bases, and 24 bases lay in between. The germline V gene has CDR1 SEHNR and CDR2 FQNEAQ (reference sequence).

By sample share, this clone is medium-sized (0.01 to 0.1%). CDR3 sequence (DNA): TGTGCCACCAGCAGAGCTCAGGGTCCGGACACTGAAGCTTTCTTT. Translation: CATSRAQGPDTEAFF. The chain uses TRBV15 and TRBJ1-1, with D tentatively TRBD1 (5 bases). The CDR3 loop spans 15 amino acids. Germline loops: CDR1 LNHNV, CDR2 YYDKDF (reference sequence). Trimming cost V 1 base and J 3 bases, with 12 bases left between them.

Here the CDR3 DNA reads TGTGCCTGGATCTACACAGATCAGCCCCAGCATTTT. This gives the protein CAWIYTDQPQHF. J is TRBJ1-5 and V is TRBV30; D ambiguous. The germline V gene has CDR1 GTSNPN and CDR2 SVGIG (reference sequence). V was clipped by 4 bases and J by 5 bases, with 9 bases between them. The CDR3 covers 12 residues.

The chain is built from TRBV6-1 and TRBJ2-3; 9 bases agree with TRBD1. V dropped 10 bases and J dropped 6; count of bases not matched to a gene: 11. Per germline, CDR1 MNHNS and CDR2 SASEGT. This CDR3 has 14 residues. CDR3 region: CATNPGQGPDTQYF. The CDR3 DNA reads as TGTGCCACAAATCCGGGACAGGGCCCTGATACGCAGTATTTT.